This T cell receptor beta chain came from a study of T cell changes during pregnancy in multiple sclerosis. This clone was seen a single time. Trimming took 0 bases from V and 5 from J; bases not matched to a gene: 4. This CDR3 is 15 amino acids long. From germline, CDR1 is WNHNN and CDR2 SYGVQD (reference sequence). Produced via immunoSEQ multiplex PCR; TCRdb's table is partial and in-frame only. The repertoire consists of about 68,000 clones, with 90% to 95% occurring once and the leading ten covering roughly 1.3%. The sequenced sample was peripheral blood, obtained in the second trimester of pregnancy. The sequence was obtained from a female donor in good health, enrolled as a control in a pregnancy study. The chain uses TRBV10-1 and TRBJ2-5; 9 positions match TRBD1. CDR3 sequence reads: CASSESGTGKETQYF. The CDR3 bases are TGCGCCAGCAGTGAGTCGGGGACAGGGAAGGAGACCCAGTACTTC.